This TCR beta chain was profiled in a study of control samples from healthy donors and cancer patients. The method was immunoSEQ multiplex PCR; TCRdb's version includes in-frame clones alone and lacks a portion of them. The sample has under 100,000 clones, about nine tenths seen once. The germline CDR1 and CDR2 sequences are SGHRS and YFSETQ. This CDR3 is 15 amino acids long. After removal of 0 bases from V and 2 bases from J, the junction contained 4 bases not matched to a gene. Sequenced material: blood. This receptor was taken from a woman in her 70s in good health. The chain combines TRBV5-1 with TRBJ1-2, with 7 bases matching TRBD1. The CDR3 protein is CASSLEGGSNYGYTF. CDR3 nucleotides: TGCGCCAGCAGCTTGGAAGGGGGCTCAAACTATGGCTACACCTTC.